This T cell receptor beta chain is drawn from a study of blood T cells in healthy people across ages. V was shortened by 4 bases and J by 4 bases, with 11 bases between the two germline ends. The CDR3 sequence is 15 residues long. CDR1 LNHDA and CDR2 SQIVND come from the germline V gene (reference sequence). The second PCR ran about 6 to 11 cycles with a sample-barcoded 5' primer and J-beta primers. In TCRdb, the 5' RACE reads were re-called with MiXCR into one record per CDR3 protein. The table has around 320,000 distinct CDR3 sequences, roughly a quarter seen once. The sequence was collected from a woman in her seventies in good health. The chain recombines TRBV19 with TRBJ2-6; D gene unclear. Sequencing was carried out using blood. This CDR3 is CASSNPHLGANVLTF. CDR3 DNA sequence: TGTGCCAGTAGTAACCCTCACCTGGGGGCCAACGTCCTGACTTTC.